Below, one TCR beta chain is given with its context. This clone has only a few counts. This receptor's antigen is unknown. No much larger clone exists at a distance of one base, and base qualities are not known. This sample is drawn from a study of blood T cell repertoires in COVID-19 (dated by TCRdb to about 2020). The study in broad terms: Samples covering the acute and convalescent phases of COVID-19 were provided by collaborators in the United States, Italy and Spain. The material from the prospective study consisted of cDNA or gDNA derived from T cells, B-cell-depleted T cells, or PBMCs. The dataset comprised deeply sampled blood TCRbeta repertoires from subjects exposed to, actively infected with, or recovered from COVID-19. A freely available public database, intended as a resource for researchers studying the immune response to SARS-CoV-2, is where the repertoires were released. Samples came from the ongoing ImmuneRACE study (first 160 participants) plus 1,254 subjects from 6 global collaborators. Sample metadata almost always included a de-identified subject ID, COVID-19 status, age in years and sex. HLA class I and class II types, where available, came from metadata supplied by the sample provider rather than from assay-based typing.

Inclusive of the bounding cysteine and phenylalanine, the CDR3 is 18 residues long. Only the CDR3 part of the read is kept: 54 bases, read in frame from the first base. V is cut back by 5 bases and J by 1 base, with 15 bases in the junction unmatched. For CDR1 and CDR2, the germline V gene lists SGHVS and FNYEAQ. TCRbeta CDR3 regions were amplified from genomic DNA by means of the immunoSEQ Assay, a bias-controlled multiplex PCR. Concerning the study's data processing: Within the assay, amplification of reference gene primers was used to estimate how many nucleated cells each sample contained. To quantify the absolute abundance of each unique TCRbeta CDR3 rearrangement, sequence reads were collapsed and filtered. For each sample, productive Simpson clonality was calculated by taking the square root of Simpson's diversity index across productive rearrangements. TCRdb mirrors the immuneACCESS table, restricted to in-frame sequences. Some clones are absent from its copies; in checked studies, under half trace to an unresolved V gene, and the reason for the others is unknown. That table gives V, J and clone size, and the DNA gave D and trimming. The sample yields 150,000 to 200,000 clones; around 80% were counted once. The ten largest clones capture 9.5% to 12% of the sample.

Study-wide findings and limitations: The amount of clinical and demographic metadata varied by source and participant and was provided uncurated.

Each collaborating institution followed its own protocols to collect whole blood in K2EDTA tubes. Collaborator samples were shipped for TCRbeta analysis as frozen whole blood, isolated PBMCs, or DNA extracted from either sample type. The sequence joins TRBV7-6 to TRBJ2-5, and TRBD2 matches 8 of the central bases. Sequenced sample: peripheral blood. This TCR was recovered from a man aged 60-69 years with active or convalescent COVID-19. The CDR3 in this case is CASSHRGSGASFQETQYF. The nucleotide sequence reads as follows: TGTGCCAGCAGCCACCGGGGTAGCGGGGCATCCTTCCAAGAGACCCAGTACTTC.